The T cell receptor (beta chain) described here comes from a study of T cell repertoires and HLA-DP antigens. About the study: In vitro CD4+ alloreactivity was against HeLa-presented HLA-DP. The study's findings and limits: Previously undetected clones averaged around 35% and 51% against the two alleles respectively.

As for this clone: Antigen specificity is unknown.

Germline loops: CDR1 SGHKS, CDR2 YYEKEE (reference sequence). V lost 1 base and J 9 bases, leaving 8 bases between the germline ends. The length of the CDR3 is 13 residues. The assay was immunoSEQ multiplex PCR, and TCRdb's table has in-frame clones only and misses some. The sample includes around 110,000 clones, about 91% seen only once; the top ten take roughly 0.3%. Untouched CD4+ T cells were isolated by negative selection, averaging around 98% purity. The rearrangement uses TRBV5-5 and TRBJ1-6; a possible D gene is TRBD1 (5 bases). The clonotype comes from a woman aged 18-30 years in good health and CMV-seronegative. Sequencing was carried out using CD4+ T cells from PBMCs. This CDR3 is CASSLTGSSPLHF. The CDR3 DNA sequence: TGTGCCAGCAGCTTGACAGGTTCTTCACCCCTCCACTTT.